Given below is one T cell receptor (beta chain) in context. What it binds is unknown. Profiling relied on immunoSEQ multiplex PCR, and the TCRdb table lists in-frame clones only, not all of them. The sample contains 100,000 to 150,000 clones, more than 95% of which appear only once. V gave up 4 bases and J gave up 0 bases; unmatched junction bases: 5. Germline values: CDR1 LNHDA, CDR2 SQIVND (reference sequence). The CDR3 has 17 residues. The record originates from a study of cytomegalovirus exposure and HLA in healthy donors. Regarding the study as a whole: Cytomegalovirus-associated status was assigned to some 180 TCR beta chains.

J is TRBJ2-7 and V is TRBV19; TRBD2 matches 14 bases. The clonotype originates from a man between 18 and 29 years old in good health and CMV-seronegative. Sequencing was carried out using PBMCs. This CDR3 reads CASSNPGTSGSSYEQYF. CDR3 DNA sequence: TGTGCCAGTAGTAACCCGGGGACTAGCGGGAGCTCCTACGAGCAGTACTTC.